Sequencing of this T cell receptor beta chain was carried out in a study of OX40 agonist ivuxolimab in advanced cancers. This clone has only one observation. TCRdb's copy holds only in-frame clones and misses some; the assay was immunoSEQ multiplex PCR. Here the sample spans approximately 74,000 clones, approximately 85% being singletons. The CDR3 consists of 17 residues. The V end lost 0 bases, the J end lost 5 bases, and 21 bases lay between the germline ends. The germline gives CDR1 SQVTM, CDR2 ANQGSEA. This TCR came from an adult with an advanced solid tumor such as melanoma, head and neck, liver or kidney cancer. This chain links TRBV29-1 with TRBJ2-3; tentatively, D is TRBD1 (6 bases). Sequenced material: CD4+ or CD8+ T cells sorted from blood, taken in a trial of the OX40 agonist ivuxolimab. CDR3 residues: CSVEDTVRIEGQDTQYF. In DNA, the CDR3 is TGCAGCGTTGAAGACACGGTTCGGATCGAGGGACAAGATACGCAGTATTTT.